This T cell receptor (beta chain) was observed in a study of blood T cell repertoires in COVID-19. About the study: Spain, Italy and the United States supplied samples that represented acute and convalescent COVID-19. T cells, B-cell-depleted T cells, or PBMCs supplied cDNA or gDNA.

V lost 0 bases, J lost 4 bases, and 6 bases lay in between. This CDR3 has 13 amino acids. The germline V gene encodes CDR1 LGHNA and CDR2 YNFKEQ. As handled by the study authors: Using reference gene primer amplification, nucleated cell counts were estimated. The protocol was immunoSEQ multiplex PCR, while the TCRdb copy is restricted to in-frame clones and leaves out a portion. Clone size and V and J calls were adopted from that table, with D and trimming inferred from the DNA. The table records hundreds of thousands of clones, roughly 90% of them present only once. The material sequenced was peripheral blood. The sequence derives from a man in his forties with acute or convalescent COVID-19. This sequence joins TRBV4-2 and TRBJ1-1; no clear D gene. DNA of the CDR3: TGTGCCAGCAGCCAAGATCGGTTCACTGAAGCTTTCTTT. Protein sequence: CASSQDRFTEAFF.